This TCR beta chain was sequenced for a study of CXCR3 chemokines and chemotherapy response in bladder cancer. TCRdb processed the PCR reads anew with MiXCR; each CDR3 protein has one entry. The sample has more than 10,000 distinct CDR3 sequences; 9.5% to 15% are singletons. V dropped 10 bases and J dropped 3; count of bases not matched to a gene: 9. The CDR3 sequence is 14 residues long. Looked up from germline, CDR1 is MDHEN and CDR2 is SYDVKM. This clonotype has a handful of counts. V usage is TRBV28 and J usage is TRBJ2-1; 7 bases align to TRBD2. This specimen was acquired from a patient whose treatment included neoadjuvant chemotherapy. The TCR originated in a human donor with bladder cancer that did not respond to neoadjuvant chemotherapy. The DNA for the CDR3 is TGTGCCACCCAGAGGGCTAGCGGCTACAATGAGCAGTTCTTC. Translating it yields CATQRASGYNEQFF.